Given below is one T cell receptor (beta chain) in context. The antigen is not known. These data originate in a study of T cells expressing NK-cell markers. About the research overall: Researchers got TCR beta repertoires out of sorted CD3+CD56+NKG2C+, CD3+CD56+NKG2C- and CD3+CD56-NKG2C+ T cells. Seven HCMV-seropositive donors and one seronegative donor made up the eight sequenced donors.

Per germline, CDR1 MNHNS and CDR2 SASEGT. The CDR3 runs to 14 residues. With the 5' RACE reads reprocessed, TCRdb shows one record per CDR3 protein and no DNA. Its table records about 260,000 distinct CDR3 sequences. Study observations and caveats: Whether expanded NKG2C+ T cell clones were HCMV specific stayed uncertain.

The TCR originated in a woman between 18 and 69 years old in good health. The chain is built from TRBV6-1 and TRBJ1-2. Sequenced: blood T cells: a sorted CD56 or NKG2C T cell subset, CD4+ or CD8+ T cells, or bulk PBMC T cells (not recorded which). The CDR3 region is CASSEADTGYGYTF.